This entry describes one TCR beta chain. Looked up from germline, CDR1 is SGHTS and CDR2 is YDEGEE. This CDR3 is built from 15 residues. V lost 2 bases and J lost 4; bases outside the gene matches: 6. As handled by the study authors: The authors estimated nucleated cell counts from reference gene primer amplification. Produced via immunoSEQ multiplex PCR; TCRdb's table is partial and in-frame only. D and trimming come from the DNA, and the V and J calls and clone size come from that table. Among about half a million clones listed, 75% to 90% were seen once. The sample belongs to a study of blood T cell repertoires in COVID-19. Assignments of participants to cohorts depended upon their own reported clinical history.

The origin of this receptor is a woman aged 60 to 75 who had recovered from COVID-19. V gene TRBV5-8 combines with J gene TRBJ2-7; 10 bases line up with TRBD1. The sequencing input was PBMCs or T cells enriched from blood (not recorded which). The CDR3 coding sequence is TGTGCCAGCAGCTTTACCGGGACAGGGGTTTACGAGCAGTACGTC. As protein: CASSFTGTGVYEQYV.